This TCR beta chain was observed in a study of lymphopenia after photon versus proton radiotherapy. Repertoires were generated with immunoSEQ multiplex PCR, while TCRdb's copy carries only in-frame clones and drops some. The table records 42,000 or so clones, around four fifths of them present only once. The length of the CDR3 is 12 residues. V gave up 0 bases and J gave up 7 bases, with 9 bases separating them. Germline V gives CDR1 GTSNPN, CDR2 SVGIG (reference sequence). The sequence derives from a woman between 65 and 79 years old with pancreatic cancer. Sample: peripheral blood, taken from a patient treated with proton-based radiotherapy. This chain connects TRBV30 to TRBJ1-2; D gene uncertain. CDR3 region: CAWSVYDGGYTF. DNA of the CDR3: TGTGCCTGGAGTGTATATGATGGTGGCTACACCTTC.